This T cell receptor beta chain was found in a study of shared clonotypes between healthy human individuals. Several immunoSEQ plates held equal portions of the genomic DNA taken from each subset. Clones were sequenced by immunoSEQ multiplex PCR, and TCRdb holds only the in-frame ones, with some missing. The profile covers roughly 810,000 clones, with 95% to 97% appearing a single time and over 0.2% taken by the ten largest. The junction had 21 bases not matched to a gene; V was cut back by 6 bases and J by 4 bases. This CDR3 is 19 amino acids long. CDR1 is SGHVS and CDR2 is FQNEAQ in the germline V gene. Positively selected for CCR7, the CD45RO-negative cells used as naive CD8 cells excluded terminally differentiated effector memory CD45RA+ cells.

The chain combines TRBV7-8 with TRBJ2-1, with 7 bases matching TRBD1. This TCR came from a man aged 25-40 years in good health. Sequencing used naive CD8+ T cells sorted from blood. This CDR3 is CASRDSPRTGATPYNEQFF. The CDR3 DNA reads as TGTGCCAGCAGAGACAGCCCCCGCACAGGGGCGACTCCGTACAATGAGCAGTTCTTC.